The 18 T cell receptor beta chains given below trace back to one sample, sequenced in a study of cytomegalovirus exposure and HLA in healthy donors. TCRdb keeps only in-frame clones here, not all; method: immunoSEQ multiplex PCR. Counted here are 250,000 to 350,000 clones, 88% occurring once; the ten biggest clones make up approximately 0.95%. Sample: PBMCs. The receptor source for this set is a woman younger than 30 in good health and CMV-seronegative.

The chain recombines TRBV5-4 with TRBJ1-4; D perhaps matches TRBD1 (5 bases). The CDR3 runs 13 residues. Germline loops: CDR1 SGHNT, CDR2 YYREEE (reference sequence). V was trimmed by 1 base and J by 7 bases, leaving 8 bases between them. The CDR3 here is CASSLYGGEKLFF. The CDR3 coding sequence is TGTGCCAGCAGCTTGTACGGGGGTGAAAAACTGTTTTTT. The whole variable domain, filled in from reference TRBV5-4 and TRBJ1-4, reads ETGVTQSPTHLIKTRGQQVTLRCSSQSGHNTVSWYQQALGQGPQFIFQYYREEENGRGNFPPRFSGLQFPNYSSELNVNALELDDSALYLCASSLYGGEKLFFGSGTQLSVL.

The chain links TRBV28 to TRBJ1-5; 8 nucleotides line up with TRBD1. V shed 3 bases, J shed 1 base, and the junction held 2 bases outside the gene matches. This CDR3 contains 15 residues. The germline CDR1 and CDR2 sequences are MDHEN and SYDVKM. CDR3 sequence reads: CASSLDRASNQPQHF. DNA for the CDR3: TGTGCCAGCAGTTTGGACAGGGCAAGCAATCAGCCCCAGCATTTT.

A remark on this clone: This sample also contains other DNA sequences that code for the same CDR3. V is TRBV29-1 and J is TRBJ2-3, with a possible D match to TRBD1 (6 bases). V lost 3 bases to trimming and J lost 4 bases, with 8 bases between them. In germline, CDR1 is SQVTM, CDR2 ANQGSEA. The CDR3 loop spans 12 amino acids. This CDR3 is CSVDGGSDTQYF. CDR3 coding DNA: TGCAGCGTTGATGGGGGCTCAGATACGCAGTATTTT.

This clone was recorded many times. This chain uses TRBV7-9 with TRBJ2-7, with D perhaps matching TRBD1 (6 bases). Per the germline V gene, CDR1 is SEHNR and CDR2 is FQNEAQ (reference sequence). V gave up 5 bases and J gave up 7 bases, with 12 bases separating them. The CDR3 is 12 amino acids. CDR3 loop: CASSPTGWEQYF. In DNA, the CDR3 is TGTGCCAGCAGCCCTACAGGGTGGGAGCAGTACTTC.

The V call is TRBV11-2, the J call TRBJ1-1; perhaps TRBD1 as D (5 bases). Germline CDR1 is SGHAT and CDR2 is FQNNGV. Deletions cut 3 bases from V and 1 base from J, with 12 bases between. This CDR3 region has 15 residues. The CDR3 coding sequence is TGTGCCAGCAGCTTGGGGCCCGGAGAGAACACTGAAGCTTTCTTT. Protein: CASSLGPGENTEAFF.

The V and J genes are TRBV5-4 and TRBJ2-1, with 8 bases lining up with TRBD2. Germline-derived CDR1 and CDR2 are SGHNT and YYREEE (reference sequence). V was pared by 4 bases and J by 6 bases, with 15 bases of the junction left unmatched. The CDR3 is 17 residues long. The CDR3 DNA follows: TGTGCCAGCAGCCACCCCGCCCAAGCGGGAGACCGCAATGAGCAGTTCTTC. It specifies CASSHPAQAGDRNEQFF. Looking up the rest from reference TRBV5-4 and TRBJ2-1 gives the full variable domain: ETGVTQSPTHLIKTRGQQVTLRCSSQSGHNTVSWYQQALGQGPQFIFQYYREEENGRGNFPPRFSGLQFPNYSSELNVNALELDDSALYLCASSHPAQAGDRNEQFFGPGTRLTVL.

The chain combines TRBV27 with TRBJ2-7, with TRBD2 as a possible D gene (7 bases). V lost 6 bases, J lost 6 bases, and 18 bases lay in between. The CDR3 runs to 14 residues. Germline CDR1 MNHEY, CDR2 SMNVEV (reference sequence). This CDR3 is CASSRLGGAGEQYF. CDR3 in DNA: TGTGCCAGCAGCCGGTTGGGGGGGGCGGGCGAGCAGTACTTC.

This chain uses TRBV6-5 with TRBJ2-1, with TRBD2 matching 10 bases. This CDR3 spans 14 amino acids. The junction had 5 bases not matched to a gene; V was cut back by 5 bases and J by 7 bases. Germline CDR1 reads MNHEY; CDR2 reads SVGAGI. The CDR3 coding sequence is TGTGCCAGCAGTCGGGCTAGCGGGGGAAATGAGCAGTTCTTC. Protein product: CASSRASGGNEQFF.

The V call is TRBV28, the J call TRBJ2-7; D is perhaps TRBD1 (5 bases). CDR1 is MDHEN and CDR2 is SYDVKM in the germline V gene. This CDR3 region has 12 residues. With 6 bases removed from V and 4 bases from J, the gap between germline ends came to 10 bases. CDR3 amino acids: CASRTQGYEQYF. Written as DNA, the CDR3 is TGTGCCAGCAGGACGCAGGGTTACGAGCAGTACTTC.

This chain uses TRBV4-2 with TRBJ2-3; 10 nucleotides align to TRBD2. In germline, CDR1 is LGHNA, CDR2 YNFKEQ. V lost 2 bases, J lost 0 bases, and 2 bases stayed unmatched. The CDR3 has 16 amino acids. CDR3 nucleotide sequence: TGTGCCAGCAGCCAAAATAGCGGGGGGAGCACAGATACGCAGTATTTT. As protein: CASSQNSGGSTDTQYF.

The CDR3 DNA follows: TGTGCCAGCAGGGAGACGCAGGGGCGGCATGAGCAGTTCTTC. This translates into CASRETQGRHEQFF. The chain carries TRBV6-5 and TRBJ2-1, with D possibly matching TRBD1 (6 bases). This CDR3 spans 14 amino acids. V was pared by 6 bases and J by 8 bases, with 17 bases between. Germline V gene data show CDR1 as MNHEY and CDR2 as SVGAGI.

In this sample, this clone turned up a few times. The chain combines TRBV18 with TRBJ2-7, with 10 bases lining up with TRBD1. CDR1 is KGHSH and CDR2 is LQKENI in the germline V gene. J was trimmed by 9 bases and V by 6 bases; bases with no gene match: 8. This CDR3 region has 13 residues. CDR3 residues: CASSRTGGSGQYF. CDR3 sequence (DNA): TGTGCCAGCTCTCGGACAGGGGGAAGCGGGCAGTACTTC.

The chain couples TRBV28 to TRBJ1-1, with TRBD1 matching 12 bases. V trimming: 4 bases; J trimming: 0 bases; junction bases outside the gene matches: 12. Germline V gene lookup returns CDR1 MDHEN and CDR2 SYDVKM. CDR3 length: 19 amino acids. The CDR3 loop is CASSSRGQGAMSVNTEAFF. CDR3 nucleotides: TGTGCCAGCAGTTCAAGGGGACAGGGGGCTATGAGTGTGAACACTGAAGCTTTCTTT.

This chain uses TRBV7-2 with TRBJ1-5, with 7 bases lining up with TRBD1. CDR1 is SGHTA and CDR2 is FQGNSA in the germline V gene. CDR3 length: 16 residues. After removal of 5 bases from V and 0 bases from J, the junction contained 7 bases not matched to a gene. The CDR3 sequence is CASSAQTGLSNQPQHF. CDR3 nucleotide sequence: TGTGCCAGCAGCGCCCAGACAGGGCTTAGCAATCAGCCCCAGCATTTT.

J is TRBJ2-7 and V is TRBV6-5, with 8 positions matching TRBD2. Germline V lookup: CDR1 MNHEY, CDR2 SVGAGI. V shed 1 base and J 3 bases; nucleotides not matched to a gene: 2. This CDR3 comprises 14 residues. In nucleotides, the CDR3 is TGTGCCAGCAGTTACTGGAGCGGGAGCTACGAGCAGTACTTC. The encoded protein is CASSYWSGSYEQYF.

The rearrangement uses TRBV11-3 and TRBJ2-2, with D hard to call. The CDR3 has 15 residues. CDR1 and CDR2 (germline): SGHNT, YENEEA. The V gene lost 4 bases and the J gene lost 4 bases, with 13 bases spanning the gap. CDR3 protein: CASSSLFSGTGELFF. The CDR3 DNA reads TGTGCCAGCAGCTCGCTTTTTTCAGGCACCGGGGAGCTGTTTTTT. Full variable domain (rest looked up from reference TRBV11-3 and TRBJ2-2): EAGVVQSPRYKIIEKKQPVAFWCNPISGHNTLYWYLQNLGQGPELLIRYENEEAVDDSQLPKDRFSAERLKGVDSTLKIQPAELGDSAVYLCASSSLFSGTGELFFGEGSRLTVL.

This clone was picked up one time. The chain employs TRBV7-2 and TRBJ2-7; 7 bases are shared with TRBD2. CDR3 length: 14 amino acids. Germline V gene sequence: CDR1 SGHTA, CDR2 FQGNSA. V lost 0 bases to trimming and J lost 5 bases; unmatched junction nucleotides: 4. DNA for the CDR3: TGTGCCAGCAGCTTAGCCTCTCGGGGGGACGAGCAGTACTTC. It codes for CASSLASRGDEQYF.

This clone has just a few counts. The rearrangement uses TRBV9 and TRBJ1-2; possible D gene TRBD1, 6 bases. The CDR3 spans 16 residues. V lost 0 bases to trimming and J lost 0 bases, with 12 bases between them. Germline V CDR1 and CDR2: SGDLS, YYNGEE. CDR3 in DNA: TGTGCCAGCAGCGTAGCTGGGGGGGCGTCTAACTATGGCTACACCTTC. Amino acids: CASSVAGGASNYGYTF. Together with reference TRBV9 and TRBJ1-2, the CDR3 gives the full variable domain: DSGVTQTPKHLITATGQRVTLRCSPRSGDLSVYWYQQSLDQGLQFLIQYYNGEERAKGNILERFSAQQFPDLHSELNLSSLELGDSALYFCASSVAGGASNYGYTFGSGTRLTVV.